This T cell receptor (beta chain) stems from a study of shared clonotypes between healthy human individuals (dated by TCRdb to the early 2020s). At the level of the whole study: Three men and two women, aged 18 to 49 years, made up the cohort. To increase sequencing depth and limit assay-specific biases, different laboratories used diverse techniques to prepare libraries and sequence TCR repertoires. To estimate repertoire size and how much clonotype sharing occurs between individuals, the study deeply sequenced the blood TCR repertoires of roughly 5 healthy adults. Per donor, three plates each were used for CD4 naive and CD4 memory, two for CD8 naive, and one for CD8 memory. Each donor's leukapheresis produced roughly between roughly 0.85 and 10 billion PBMCs. Study-wide findings and limitations: Higher generation probabilities were observed for clonotypes shared by all four sorted-subset donors than for non-shared clonotypes. Because the study included only a small number of donors, the genetic and exposure-history diversity represented was limited. Even with the large sequencing depth, rarefaction of the sorted-subset datasets indicated that sequencing was incomplete. Naive subsets generally had larger estimated clonotype richness than memory subsets. Only blood was sampled, and tissue TCR repertoires likely differ from those in blood. Based on pairwise subsampling, the degree of clonotype sharing among donors was expected to be affected by sequencing depth. Across a few donors, roughly 5.1% of naive CD4, approximately 4% of naive CD8, 2% to 2.5% of memory CD4, and 0.4% of memory CD8 clonotypes were shared.

Healthy HIV-negative adults with no recently reported acute infections or vaccinations were included as donors. All donors were Caucasian adults living in Nashville, Tennessee, USA. CD4+ T cells were enriched by magnetic negative selection; naive cells were then positively selected on CD45RA, and the negative fraction formed the memory subset. After blood collection by leukapheresis, PBMCs were isolated using Ficoll-Histopaque density gradient centrifugation and then cryopreserved in the vapor phase of liquid nitrogen. Purity and quantity of every magnetically sorted T cell population were checked by analytical flow cytometry. From each sorted fraction, genomic DNA was isolated and quantified by UV absorbance on a Nanodrop 2000c. TCR CDR3 regions were amplified from genomic DNA by multiplex PCR using the deep immunoSEQ assay. For each cell subset, the extracted genomic DNA was distributed evenly across all wells of several immunoSEQ 96-well plates, and each plate served as one replicate. Each replicate PCR for sorted subsets received roughly 0.2 ug genomic DNA, equal to about 30,000 T cell genomes. Purified libraries were quantified with a Qubit 3.0 fluorometer, sized on a Bioanalyzer 2100, and re-quantified with the KAPA Library Quantification kit. Each immunoSEQ 96-well plate was sequenced on its own single-read 150-cycle Illumina NextSeq 550 flow cell. From the authors' description of their analysis: Because the immunoSEQ output included only junctional sequences and no quality scores, the filtering could not be the same as the filtering used for full-length reads. Sequences were annotated with PyIR, a Python wrapper for IgBLAST v1.9, and V/J genes and CDR3 were assigned using IMGT germline references. Reads were removed for weak V/J assignments (E-value above 1e-6), missing CDR3, stop codons, out-of-frame junctions, or ambiguous translated residues. V3J clonotypes were defined by identical inferred V gene, J gene, and CDR3 amino acid sequence. Percentage overlap between repertoires was computed as shared unique clonotypes divided by the size of the smaller repertoire. Three approaches were used to assess repertoire richness: RTK rarefaction, the Chao1 estimator, and Recon v2.1 estimates of unobserved clonotypes. For all TCRbeta clonotypes obtained by the gDNA method from a few donors, generation probabilities were computed with OLGA. This is the immuneACCESS table as TCRdb keeps it, with only in-frame sequences that have V and J called. A part of the clones is gone; compared with another copy, unresolved V genes explain less than half, and the rest is unexplained. That table supplies the V and J calls and clone size; D and trimming were determined from the DNA. This sample gives around 1.6 million clones in total; 95% to 99% of them show up just once. The biggest ten clones account for roughly 0.45% of the sample.

Its CDR3 holds 17 amino acids, cysteine through phenylalanine. Only CDR3 DNA is held: 51 bases, read in frame from base 1. Taken from the germline V gene, the CDR1 and CDR2 loops are SGHAT and FQNNGV. Germline trimming: 4 bases from V, 4 bases from J; junction bases outside gene matches: 11. To note about this clone: Its specific antigen is unknown. No base qualities exist here, and no much larger clone lies one base off it.

The chain is made from TRBV11-2 and TRBJ1-2; 11 bases in the middle match TRBD1. Material: naive CD4+ T cells sorted from blood. The cell subset or site label here, explained by the study, means: CD45RA+ positively selected. This receptor was taken from a man aged 25-40 years in good health. The bases read TGTGCCAGCAGCTCCCTCTTTGGACAGGGGGCTGGCTATGGCTACACCTTC. It translates as CASSSLFGQGAGYGYTF.